This entry features one T cell receptor (beta chain) sequence. There are a few counts of this clonotype. Its antigen remains unidentified. No much larger clone exists at a distance of one base, and base qualities are not known. Taken from the germline V gene, the CDR1 and CDR2 loops are MNHNS and SASEGT. Including cysteine and phenylalanine, the CDR3 has 14 amino acids. Kept here is only the CDR3 DNA, which spans 42 bases and is read in frame from base 1. V is clipped by 4 bases and J by 3 bases, and the sequence between their germline boundaries is 12 bases long. The library was obtained by PCR. TCR sequencing of DNA from cultured CD4+ T cells used the Oncomine TCR Beta short-read assay at the Johns Hopkins FTIC core. The QIAamp micro DNA kit was used to extract genomic DNA from the cultured CD4+ T cells. Oncomine TCR Beta libraries from cultured CD4+ T cells were pooled with unique dual indexes and sequenced on an Illumina iSeq 100. Regarding the original processing steps: Non-productive sequences were filtered out, and CDR3s that did not start with C, did not end with F or W, or were shorter than 7 amino acids were discarded. The MANAFEST web application identified antigen-specific clonotypes by comparing peptide-stimulated wells against reference wells and other culture wells. Positive clones required FDR below 0.05, an odds ratio above 5, and productive frequency above 0.1% in at least two of three replicate wells. Cross-reactive clonotypes were defined as significantly expanded in both SARS-CoV-2 spike wells and at least one common cold coronavirus spike condition. Using R version 3.6.1, CDR3 homology was evaluated through Levenshtein distances (stringdist) along with unrooted phylogenetic trees (ape). TCRdb reprocessing: public reads trimmed at Q25 with fastp, clones called with MiXCR, in-frame beta chains kept. Each CDR3 protein gets just one entry, which takes the most common genes and DNA from the rows behind it. It is TCRdb's table, rather than the study itself, that gives the V and J calls and clone size. The sample yields approximately 7,100 distinct CDR3 sequences; 47% were counted once. Over 20% of the sample rests with the top ten.

The data were taken from a study of vaccination and CD4 T cells after COVID-19 (dated by TCRdb to 2022 to 2024). In terms of the full investigation: Six males and four females were included in the convalescent cohort, with two Hispanic individuals, seven Caucasians, two Asians and one multiracial person represented. The cultures were stimulated with overlapping spike peptide pools from SARS-CoV-2 and from the common cold coronaviruses HCoV-NL63, HCoV-OC43 and HCoV-229E. Post-vaccine blood samples were obtained a median of around 67 days after the second vaccine dose, with a range of about 12 to 241 days. In around 10 COVID-19 convalescent patients and a handful of infection-naive healthy vaccine recipients, researchers compared the spike-specific CD4+ TCR repertoire from before mRNA vaccination with the repertoire from after. An earlier paper using these donors assessed, at the TCR clonotype level, memory CD4+ T cell crossreactivity between SARS-CoV-2 and common cold coronavirus spike proteins. Post-COVID blood samples were collected from convalescent patients a median of roughly 100 days after diagnosis, with a range of roughly 35 to 180 days. Each participant got two doses of either the Pfizer-BioNTech BNT162b2 vaccine (n=8) or the Moderna mRNA-1273 vaccine (n=2). In control cultures, a CEFX viral epitope pool was used as positive control, an HIV-1 Nef peptide pool was used as negative control, or no peptide was added. What the study reported, not specific to this receptor: In convalescent patients, a median roughly 88% of post-vaccine SARS-CoV-2-reactive clones were detected only after vaccination, suggesting vaccine-specific priming. The study included relatively few convalescent patients and did not analyze early timepoints after natural infection. In convalescent patients, nearly all vaccine-specific clones (304 of 307) were found to be mono-reactive for SARS-CoV-2 spike rather than cross-reactive with common cold coronaviruses. An increase in the median number of SARS-CoV-2-reactive clonotypes from 20 to 25 after infection to roughly 36 after vaccination was observed, but the change was not found to be significant.

This specimen's treatment or condition label, per the study, means: approximately nine-day PBMC culture with coronavirus spike peptide pools or control peptides (ViraFEST assay). CD4+ T cells from unexposed donors were collected before the COVID-19 pandemic (2011-2018). The ViraFEST assay was used in the study, in which antigen-specific T cells were expanded with peptide pools and expanded clonotypes were subsequently identified by TCR sequencing. Some 2 million PBMCs per well were cultured in IMDM with approximately 5.5% human AB serum and approximately 10 IU/ml IL-2, plus 10 ug/ml peptide pools. On days 3 and 7, half of the culture medium was replaced with fresh IL-2-containing medium. CD4+ T cells were isolated after roughly eleven days of culture through negative selection using the EasySep CD4+ T cell isolation kit. As cell numbers permitted, CD4+ T cells from unexposed donors were tested for reactivity to SARS-CoV-2 S and N and to four common cold coronavirus spike pools. Ficoll-Paque Plus gradient centrifugation was used to isolate PBMCs from whole blood, and the isolated PBMCs were then either used fresh or cryopreserved at -140C. Triplicate wells were generally used for each culture condition. Leukapheresis product for the unexposed donors was purchased commercially.

This clonotype was obtained from a human donor in good health. Sample: CD4+ T cells from blood, cultured in vitro. Recombination connected TRBV6-1 to TRBJ1-2; D gene: possibly TRBD1, on 6 matching bases. In nucleotides, the sequence is TGTGCCAGCAGTGGACAGGAAGTGGACTATGGCTACACCTTC. Translated, it gives CASSGQEVDYGYTF.